The entry below describes one T cell receptor (beta chain). The antigen remains unidentified. These data come from a study of cytomegalovirus exposure and HLA in healthy donors. Study results and caveats: In a later analysis, TCR beta V- and J-gene trimming showed a link to a missense DCLRE1C variant.

V lost 8 bases to trimming and J lost 8 bases; unmatched junction nucleotides: 16. This CDR3 has 16 residues. Per the germline V gene, CDR1 is MNHEY and CDR2 is SMNVEV (reference sequence). Primers for the PCR totalled 60 Vbeta and 13 Jbeta. Using immunoSEQ multiplex PCR, the repertoire was profiled, and TCRdb retains in-frame clones only, with some absent. The table has around 200,000 clones, over 70% seen once. The clonotype comes from a man in his fifties in good health and CMV-seronegative. The chain combines TRBV27 with TRBJ2-1, with 9 bases that match TRBD2. The sample comprised PBMCs. Here the CDR3 reads CASSPGGGVFRDEQFF. In nucleotides, the CDR3 is TGTGCCAGCTCCCCGGGCGGGGGGGTTTTTAGGGATGAGCAGTTCTTC.